Sequencing of this TCR beta chain was carried out in a study of blood T cell repertoires in COVID-19. Study at large: Sources were T cells, B-cell-depleted T cells, or PBMCs; the material itself was cDNA or gDNA.

Clones were read by immunoSEQ multiplex PCR, and TCRdb kept only the in-frame ones, dropping some. Here the sample spans 350,000 to 400,000 clones, around 92% being singletons. The length of the CDR3 is 18 residues. J was trimmed by 3 bases and V by 6 bases; bases with no gene match: 17. Germline V gene lookup returns CDR1 SNHLY and CDR2 FYNNEI. Individuals drawn from approximately 26 US areas were roughly 18 to 100 years old. Cohorts were determined from participant-reported clinical history. This TCR was recovered from a woman aged 25 to 39 who had recovered from COVID-19. Sequenced sample: PBMCs or T cells enriched from blood (not recorded which). The chain links TRBV2 to TRBJ2-3, with 8 bases aligning to TRBD1. The CDR3 coding sequence is TGTGCCAGCAGGGAAAGGACAGGGAGGAATCGGAAAACAGATACGCAGTATTTT. It yields the protein CASRERTGRNRKTDTQYF.